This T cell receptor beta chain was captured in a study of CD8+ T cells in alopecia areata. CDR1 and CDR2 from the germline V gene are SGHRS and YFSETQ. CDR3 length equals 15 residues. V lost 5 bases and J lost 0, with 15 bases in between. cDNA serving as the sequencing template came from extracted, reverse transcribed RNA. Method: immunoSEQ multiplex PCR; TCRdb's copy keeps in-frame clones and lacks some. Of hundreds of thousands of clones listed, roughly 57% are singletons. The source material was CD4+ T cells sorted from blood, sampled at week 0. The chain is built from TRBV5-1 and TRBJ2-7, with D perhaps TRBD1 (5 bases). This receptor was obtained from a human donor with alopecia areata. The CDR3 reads CASSGWNRFSYEQYF. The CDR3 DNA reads TGCGCCAGCAGTGGGTGGAACAGGTTCTCCTACGAGCAGTACTTC.